Below, one T cell receptor beta chain is given with its context. Unmatched junction bases numbered 2, after V lost 2 bases and J lost 3 bases. CDR3 length: 15 amino acids. Germline values: CDR1 SGHRS, CDR2 YFSETQ. The method was immunoSEQ multiplex PCR; TCRdb's version includes in-frame clones alone and lacks a portion of them. The sample consists of 150,000 to 200,000 clones, 75% to 90% of them appearing once. These data belong to a study of blood T cell repertoires in COVID-19. This clonotype was sampled from a woman between 18 and 29 years old who had recovered from COVID-19. V is TRBV5-1 and J is TRBJ2-7, with TRBD2 matching 13 bases. What was sequenced was PBMCs or T cells enriched from blood (not recorded which). DNA of the CDR3: TGCGCCAGCAGCTTACTAGCGGGAGGGCTCTACGAGCAGTACTTC. Its protein product is CASSLLAGGLYEQYF.